There are many counts of the clone carrying this T cell receptor beta chain. The antigen remains unidentified. This sample is drawn from a study of T-cell reconstitution after alpha-beta-depleted transplantation in children. Study-level points and caveats: When one year had passed after transplant, most T-cell counts and diversity came from newly produced T cells.

CDR3 length equals 14 residues. Germline assignment: CDR1 SQVTM and CDR2 ANQGSEA. The ends lost 6 bases at V and 10 bases at J; junction bases unmatched: 13. TCRbeta library preparation incorporated unique molecular identifiers. TCRdb redid the calling of the PCR reads with MiXCR, one entry per CDR3 protein. The sample lists about 200,000 distinct CDR3 sequences; about 6% were seen once. The sequencing here drew on PBMCs, taken before TCRalphabeta/CD19-depleted stem cell transplant. The sequence was collected from a girl under three years old with combined immunodeficiency, due to receive a stem cell transplant. The chain combines TRBV29-1 with TRBJ2-1; 9 bases are a match to TRBD2. The CDR3 DNA follows: TGCAGCGTCCACACCGGGACTAGCTTTGTAGAGCAGTTCTTC. Protein product: CSVHTGTSFVEQFF.